These 22 T cell receptor beta chains came from one sample sequenced in a study of T cell responses to AZD1222 COVID-19 vaccine. The protocol was immunoSEQ multiplex PCR, while the TCRdb copy is restricted to in-frame clones and leaves out a portion. The data contain some 110,000 clones, about 89% of them seen just once; the ten biggest clones take up 6% to 8%. Source: peripheral blood, taken 28 days after the second AZD1222 dose. All receptors come from an adult who received the AZD1222 COVID-19 vaccine.

The chain carries TRBV7-9 and TRBJ1-2; tentative D call: TRBD1 (5 bases). The CDR3 extends over 14 amino acids. Trimming took 0 bases from V and 4 from J, leaving 9 bases between them. Germline V gene sequence: CDR1 SEHNR, CDR2 FQNEAQ (reference sequence). CDR3 residues: CASSLAPGFYGYTF. The CDR3 bases are TGTGCCAGCAGCTTAGCCCCAGGGTTCTATGGCTACACCTTC.

The J gene is TRBJ2-1, the V gene TRBV7-9; 7 positions agree with TRBD1. The CDR3 loop spans 15 amino acids. With 5 bases clipped from V and 4 bases from J, the junction kept 8 bases outside the gene matches. Germline CDR1 is SEHNR and CDR2 is FQNEAQ (reference sequence). CDR3 nucleotide sequence: TGTGCCAGCAGCGACCGGGACAGATCTTACAATGAGCAGTTCTTC. As protein: CASSDRDRSYNEQFF.

This chain links TRBV30 with TRBJ2-2; D ambiguous. Between the trimmed V and J ends, which lost 0 bases and 7 bases, there was a span of 3 bases. The germline gives CDR1 GTSNPN, CDR2 SVGIG (reference sequence). The CDR3 runs to 11 residues. The CDR3 DNA follows: TGTGCCTGGAGTGTAGGCGGGGAGCTGTTTTTT. It translates to CAWSVGGELFF.

As for this clone: Other DNA sequences in this specimen translate into the identical CDR3. This chain links TRBV5-1 with TRBJ2-7, with unresolved D. Germline CDR1 SGHRS, CDR2 YFSETQ. Trimming took 0 bases from V and 0 from J, leaving 10 bases between them. The CDR3 length is 15 residues. CDR3 in amino acids: CASSLGVLSSYEQYF. In DNA form, the CDR3 reads TGCGCCAGCAGCTTGGGGGTCTTGAGCTCCTACGAGCAGTACTTC.

This chain joins TRBV30 and TRBJ1-1; maybe TRBD1 (6 bases). V was clipped by 3 bases and J by 0 bases, with 14 bases between them. The CDR3 totals 15 residues. The germline V gene encodes CDR1 GTSNPN and CDR2 SVGIG (reference sequence). CDR3 in amino acids: CAWRQLTGMNTEAFF. The CDR3 DNA reads TGTGCCTGGAGACAGCTGACAGGCATGAACACTGAAGCTTTCTTT.

The chain has TRBV5-1 and TRBJ1-4; D is possibly TRBD1 (6 bases). Trimming removed 2 bases from V and 7 bases from J, with 12 bases in between. The germline V gene has CDR1 SGHRS and CDR2 YFSETQ. The CDR3 totals 14 residues. Here the CDR3 reads CASSLSGEGEKLFF. The CDR3 DNA is TGCGCCAGCAGCTTATCAGGGGAAGGTGAAAAACTGTTTTTT.

The chain combines TRBV9 with TRBJ1-5, with a tentative D call TRBD1 (5 bases). CDR3 size: 15 residues. Germline-derived CDR1 and CDR2 are SGDLS and YYNGEE. Deletions cut 3 bases from V and 5 bases from J, with 15 bases between. In DNA, the CDR3 is TGTGCCAGCAGCGCCGGGACGGACCGCGATCAGCCCCAGCATTTT. It is translated as CASSAGTDRDQPQHF.

This clone has only one observation. The chain recombines TRBV14 with TRBJ2-1; 8 bases are a match to TRBD2. This CDR3 region has 15 residues. CDR1 and CDR2 (germline): SGHDN, FVKESK. V lost 3 bases, J lost 6 bases, and 7 bases stayed unmatched. The CDR3 loop is CASSHYSGGPNEQFF. The CDR3 bases are TGTGCCAGCAGCCACTACAGCGGGGGCCCCAATGAGCAGTTCTTC.

V gene TRBV19 combines with J gene TRBJ2-1, with D perhaps assigned TRBD1 or TRBD2 (5 bases each). The CDR3 consists of 17 residues. Trimming shortened V by 3 bases and J by 6 bases, and 21 bases separated the two germline ends. The V gene's germline CDR1 is LNHDA and CDR2 SQIVND (reference sequence). The chain's CDR3 is CASSIRPRGGGFNEQFF. The CDR3 DNA is TGTGCCAGTAGTATCCGCCCTAGGGGCGGAGGCTTCAATGAGCAGTTCTTC.

This sequence joins TRBV25-1 and TRBJ1-1; D perhaps matches TRBD1 (5 bases). The CDR3 loop spans 12 amino acids. Trimming pared 6 bases from V and 10 bases from J, leaving 15 bases between. CDR1 and CDR2 from the germline V gene are MGHDK and SYGVNS. CDR3 amino acids: CASSGDVGGAFF. The CDR3 region has the DNA TGTGCCAGCAGCGGGGACGTGGGGGGAGCTTTCTTT.

The V call is TRBV3-1 (or the pseudogene TRBV3-2), the J call TRBJ2-3; TRBD2 matches 12 bases. The CDR3 covers 15 residues. The trim removed 3 bases at V and 4 bases at J, leaving 2 bases unmatched. Germline CDR1 reads LGHDT; CDR2 reads YNNKEL (reference sequence). The DNA of the CDR3 is TGTGCCAGCAGCCAGACTAGCGGGGGTCCAGATACGCAGTATTTT. Translation gives CASSQTSGGPDTQYF.

The chain is built from TRBV7-2 and TRBJ2-3, with no clear D. Trimming removed 2 bases from V and 0 bases from J, with 6 bases in between. The CDR3 spans 14 residues. CDR1 and CDR2 (germline): SGHTA, FQGNSA. The CDR3 region is CASSLIHSTDTQYF. The CDR3 coding sequence is TGTGCCAGCAGCTTAATTCACAGCACAGATACGCAGTATTTT.

This chain connects TRBV5-6 to TRBJ1-2; 12 nucleotides match TRBD1. Germline-derived CDR1 and CDR2 are SGHDT and YYEEEE. The ends lost 4 bases at V and 8 bases at J; junction bases unmatched: 6. The CDR3 spans 14 residues. The CDR3 DNA is TGTGCCAGCAGCCGGGACAGGGGGCGAGTAGGCTACACCTTC. Protein product: CASSRDRGRVGYTF.

This clone has just one count. The chain combines TRBV5-4 with TRBJ1-2; maybe TRBD1 (5 bases). The ends were cut back, 6 bases at V and 7 bases at J, with 16 bases in the middle. Germline CDR1 and CDR2: SGHNT and YYREEE (reference sequence). The CDR3 runs to 13 residues. This chain's CDR3 is CASTSHTRAGYTF. The CDR3 DNA reads as TGTGCCAGCACCTCCCACACCAGGGCTGGCTACACCTTC. Full variable domain (missing parts from reference TRBV5-4 and TRBJ1-2): ETGVTQSPTHLIKTRGQQVTLRCSSQSGHNTVSWYQQALGQGPQFIFQYYREEENGRGNFPPRFSGLQFPNYSSELNVNALELDDSALYLCASTSHTRAGYTFGSGTRLTVV.

This rearrangement joins TRBV9 to TRBJ2-7, with D perhaps TRBD2 (6 bases). The CDR3 consists of 17 residues. Germline CDR1 and CDR2: SGDLS and YYNGEE. V lost 4 bases and J lost 0, with 20 bases in between. In DNA form, the CDR3 reads TGTGCCAGCAGCTTCTCACCCGGGGGAAGGAGCTCCTACGAGCAGTACTTC. Translation gives CASSFSPGGRSSYEQYF.

The rearrangement links TRBV3-1 (or the pseudogene TRBV3-2) to TRBJ2-4; no reliable D call. The CDR3 length is 16 residues. Germline V lookup: CDR1 LGHDT, CDR2 YNNKEL (reference sequence). V lost 1 base and J lost 3, with 13 bases in between. CDR3 bases: TGTGCCAGCAGCCAAGCCCGCAGAGAAGTCAAAAACATTCAGTACTTC. Its translation: CASSQARREVKNIQYF.

The chain uses TRBV19 and TRBJ2-2; possibly TRBD1 for D (5 bases). The CDR3 is 14 residues long. Trimming cost V 0 bases and J 5 bases, with 7 bases left between them. The germline V gene encodes CDR1 LNHDA and CDR2 SQIVND (reference sequence). CDR3 loop: CASSIERGTGELFF. CDR3 DNA sequence: TGTGCCAGTAGTATAGAAAGGGGAACCGGGGAGCTGTTTTTT.

V and J are TRBV7-2 and TRBJ1-1; 8 nucleotides align to TRBD1. The CDR3 totals 14 residues. CDR1 is SGHTA, CDR2 FQGNSA, per germline. The trim removed 5 bases at V and 4 bases at J, leaving 6 bases unmatched. The DNA for the CDR3 is TGTGCCAGCAGCCCCCGGACAGGGTTCACTGAAGCTTTCTTT. Amino acid sequence: CASSPRTGFTEAFF. The full variable domain, with the rest looked up from reference TRBV7-2 and TRBJ1-1, is GAGVSQSPSNKVTEKGKDVELRCDPISGHTALYWYRQSLGQGLEFLIYFQGNSAPDKSGLPSDRFSAERTGGSVSTLTIQRTQQEDSAVYLCASSPRTGFTEAFFGQGTRLTVV.

This chain links TRBV18 with TRBJ1-2, with TRBD1 as a possible D gene (5 bases). Germline V gene lookup returns CDR1 KGHSH and CDR2 LQKENI. The length of the CDR3 is 14 residues. Trimming pared 3 bases from V and 8 bases from J, leaving 16 bases between. The CDR3 DNA reads as TGTGCCAGCTCACCGGGGCAGGGAGTCAACGGCTACACCTTC. The encoded protein is CASSPGQGVNGYTF.

This clone came up a few times. J is TRBJ1-5 and V is TRBV18; D might be TRBD1 (5 bases). Trimming took 3 bases from V and 6 from J, leaving 18 bases between them. Germline lookup yields CDR1 KGHSH and CDR2 LQKENI. The CDR3 loop spans 16 amino acids. CDR3 loop: CASSPGEGRSVQPQHF. The CDR3 region has the DNA TGTGCCAGCTCACCGGGGGAGGGGAGAAGTGTTCAGCCCCAGCATTTT.

V gene TRBV27 combines with J gene TRBJ2-7; D uncertain. The CDR3 totals 13 residues. V was shortened by 7 bases and J by 1 base, with 11 bases between the two germline ends. Germline V CDR1 and CDR2: MNHEY, SMNVEV (reference sequence). The CDR3 loop reads CASKLPGSYEQYF. The CDR3 DNA reads as TGTGCCAGCAAACTACCAGGATCCTACGAGCAGTACTTC.

This rearrangement joins TRBV18 to TRBJ2-5; 11 nucleotides line up with TRBD2. Germline CDR1 reads KGHSH; CDR2 reads LQKENI. Trimming took 2 bases from V and 4 from J; bases not matched to a gene: 0. The CDR3 sequence is 14 residues long. CDR3 DNA: TGTGCCAGCTCACCAGGACTAGCGGGAGAGACCCAGTACTTC. Protein: CASSPGLAGETQYF.